The following is a T cell receptor beta chain sequence with its context. Its antigen is currently unknown. TCRdb itself ran the 5' RACE reads through MiXCR, one entry per CDR3 protein. The data show 1.5 million or so distinct CDR3 sequences, with less than 40% seen just once and 0.25% to 0.3% held by the top ten. The CDR3 spans 17 residues. Germline V gene lookup returns CDR1 SNHLY and CDR2 FYNNEI. J was trimmed by 0 bases and V by 10 bases; bases with no gene match: 9. This sample is drawn from a study of identical twins. Findings and caveats of the study: Models underpredicted monozygotic twin sharing of out-of-frame TCR alpha.

This chain uses TRBV2 with TRBJ2-2; TRBD2 matches 12 bases. This receptor was identified in a newborn girl in good health. Sequenced input: cord blood. The CDR3 is CAIVLTSGGPNTGELFF. Written as DNA, the CDR3 is TGTGCCATCGTCCTAACTAGCGGGGGGCCGAACACCGGGGAGCTGTTTTTT.